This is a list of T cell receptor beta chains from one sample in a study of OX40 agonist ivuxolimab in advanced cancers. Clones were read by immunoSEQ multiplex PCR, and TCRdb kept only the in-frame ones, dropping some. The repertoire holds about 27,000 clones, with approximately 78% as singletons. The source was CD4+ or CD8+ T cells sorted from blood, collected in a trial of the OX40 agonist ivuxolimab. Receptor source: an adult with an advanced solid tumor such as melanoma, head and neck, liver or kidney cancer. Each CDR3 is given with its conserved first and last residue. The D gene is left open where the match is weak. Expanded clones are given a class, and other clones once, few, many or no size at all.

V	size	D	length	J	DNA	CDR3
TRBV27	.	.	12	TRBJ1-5	TGTGCCAGCAGTTTCCCGAATCAGCCCCAGCATTTT	CASSFPNQPQHF
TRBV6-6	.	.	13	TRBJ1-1	TGTGCCAGCAGAACGGGGCGGGGGACTGAAGCTTTCTTT	CASRTGRGTEAFF
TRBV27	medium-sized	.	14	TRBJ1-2	TGTGCCAGCAGTCCGTCGGGACAATTCTATGGCTACACCTTC	CASSPSGQFYGYTF
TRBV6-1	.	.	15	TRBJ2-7	TGTGCCAGCAGTGAACCCACAGCTCTCACCTACGAGCAGTACTTC	CASSEPTALTYEQYF
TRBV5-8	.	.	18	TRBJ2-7	TGTGCCAGCAGCCGGGGGAAGGCCGATCGGGGGGCCCTCTACGAGCAGTACTTC	CASSRGKADRGALYEQYF
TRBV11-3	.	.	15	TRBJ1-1	TGTGCCAGCAGCTTAGGGGGGCCTGGGGCCACTGAAGCTTTCTTT	CASSLGGPGATEAFF
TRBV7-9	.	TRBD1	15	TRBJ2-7	TGTGCCAGCAGCGCCGGGACAGGGGTGGTCCACGAGCAGTACTTC	CASSAGTGVVHEQYF
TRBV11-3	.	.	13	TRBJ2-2	TGTGCCAGCAGCCCGGGCCAGGCCGGGGAGCTGTTTTTT	CASSPGQAGELFF
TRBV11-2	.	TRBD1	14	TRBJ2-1	TGTGCCAGCAGCCCGGGACAGAGCTACAATGAGCAGTTCTTC	CASSPGQSYNEQFF
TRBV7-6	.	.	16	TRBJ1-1	TGTGCCAGCAGCGGAGATAGCGGGACCCTTCGGACTGAAGCTTTCTTT	CASSGDSGTLRTEAFF
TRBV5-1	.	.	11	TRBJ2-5	TGCGCCAGCAGCTTATCGGAGACCCAGTACTTC	CASSLSETQYF
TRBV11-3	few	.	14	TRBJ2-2	TGTGCCAGCAGCTTAAGGGGGAACACCGGGGAGCTGTTTTTT	CASSLRGNTGELFF
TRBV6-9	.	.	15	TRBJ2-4	TGTGCCAGCAGTGAAGTGGCCGGGGACATAAACATTCAGTACTTC	CASSEVAGDINIQYF
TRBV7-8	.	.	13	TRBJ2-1	TGTGCCAGCACCACCCCGGAGGAAGCTGAGCAGTTCTTC	CASTTPEEAEQFF
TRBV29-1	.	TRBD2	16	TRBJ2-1	TGCAGCGTTGAACTAAGAGGGACTAGCGGCTACAATGAGCAGTTCTTC	CSVELRGTSGYNEQFF
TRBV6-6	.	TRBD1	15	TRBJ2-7	TGTGCCAGCAGTTACCTTGGGGACAGGCCCTACGAGCAGTACTTC	CASSYLGDRPYEQYF
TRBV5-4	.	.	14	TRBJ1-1	TGTGCCAGCAGCTTGCCCGGGACACCCCTAGAAGCTTTCTTT	CASSLPGTPLEAFF
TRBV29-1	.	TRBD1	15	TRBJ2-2	TGCAGCGTTGAAGGACGGACAGGGGTCGCCGGGGAGCTGTTTTTT	CSVEGRTGVAGELFF
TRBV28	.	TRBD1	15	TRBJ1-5	TGTGCCAGCAGCCAGAACAGGGGTCAGAGGTCACCCCAGCATTTT	CASSQNRGQRSPQHF
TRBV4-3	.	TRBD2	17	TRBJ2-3	TGCGCCAGCAGCCAGGGGACTAGCGGATTTTTGGCAGATACGCAGTATTTT	CASSQGTSGFLADTQYF
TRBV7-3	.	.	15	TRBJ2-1	TGTGCCAGCAGCTTAGATTCGGGCGAATACAATGAGCAGTTCTTC	CASSLDSGEYNEQFF
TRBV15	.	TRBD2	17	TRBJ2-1	TGTGCCACCAGCAGCGACTCCGGGACTAGAGGGGACAATGAGCAGTTCTTC	CATSSDSGTRGDNEQFF
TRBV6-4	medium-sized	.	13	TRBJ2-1	TGTGCCAGCAGTGCGACAGAGTCTAATGAGCAGTTCTTC	CASSATESNEQFF
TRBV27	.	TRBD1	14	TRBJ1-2	TGTGCCAGCAGTACAGGGGCCCTTAACTATGGCTACACCTTC	CASSTGALNYGYTF
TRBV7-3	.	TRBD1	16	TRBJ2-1	TGTGCCAGCAGCTTAACGGGACAGGGTCTGTACAATGAGCAGTTCTTC	CASSLTGQGLYNEQFF
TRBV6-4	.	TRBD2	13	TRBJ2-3	TGTGCCAGCAGCGGGGGGGCCACAGATACGCAGTATTTT	CASSGGATDTQYF
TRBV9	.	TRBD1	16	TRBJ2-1	TGTGCCAGCAGCGGATACAGGGGGTTGTCGGACAATGAGCAGTTCTTC	CASSGYRGLSDNEQFF
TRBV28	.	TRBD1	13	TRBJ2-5	TGTGCCAGCAGTGCAGGGGGCAGGGAGACCCAGTACTTC	CASSAGGRETQYF
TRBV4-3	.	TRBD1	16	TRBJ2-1	TGCGCCAGCAGCCAATGGGACAGGGAGTCCTACAATGAGCAGTTCTTC	CASSQWDRESYNEQFF
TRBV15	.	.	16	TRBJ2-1	TGTGCCACCAGCAGAACACTGGAGGGGTTTTACAATGAGCAGTTCTTC	CATSRTLEGFYNEQFF
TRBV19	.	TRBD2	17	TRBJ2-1	TGTGCCAGTAGTACCCGACAGGGACTAGCCCCCGAAGGGGAGCAGTTCTTC	CASSTRQGLAPEGEQFF
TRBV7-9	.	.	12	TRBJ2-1	TGTGCCAGCAGCTCCGTCTCCAATGAGCAGTTCTTC	CASSSVSNEQFF
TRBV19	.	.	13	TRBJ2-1	TGTGCCAGTAGCCTCGTCGGGCACAATGAGCAGTTCTTC	CASSLVGHNEQFF
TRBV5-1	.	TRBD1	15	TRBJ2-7	TGCGCCAGCAGCATAGGGACAGGGATCTCCTACGAGCAGTACTTC	CASSIGTGISYEQYF
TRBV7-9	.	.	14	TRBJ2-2	TGTGCCAGCAGCCCCTCCGAGAACACCGGGGAGCTGTTTTTT	CASSPSENTGELFF